A selection of T cell receptor beta chains follows, all from one sample in a study of blood T cell repertoires in COVID-19. The table came from immunoSEQ multiplex PCR; TCRdb's copy has only in-frame clones and leaves some out. The sample lists just over 90,000 clones, about 80% occurring once. Specimen: peripheral blood. The receptor source for this set is a human donor in a cohort sampled during active COVID-19. Each CDR3 is given with its conserved first and last residue.

TRBV3-1/TRBV3-2	TRBJ2-1	CASSRPKPGLAGGYEQFF
TRBV19	TRBJ2-3	CASSIDPQGFSASTDTQYF
TRBV23-1	TRBJ1-1	CASSRHTSTGEVTEAFF
TRBV5-1	TRBJ2-2	CASSWRDRDGSNTGELFF
TRBV5-1	TRBJ2-1	CASSLRGTEIYNEQFF
TRBV19	TRBJ1-1	CASSLDSTTVNTEAFF
TRBV30	TRBJ2-3	CAWSPRTGLTDTQYF
TRBV5-6	TRBJ1-6	CASSSPQTGRNSPLHF
TRBV18	TRBJ1-1	CASSPQGQGNTEAFF
TRBV5-4	TRBJ2-7	CASSLFSGIKYEQYF
TRBV5-8	TRBJ1-5	CASSPGQPLGNQPQHF
TRBV7-8	TRBJ2-4	CASSRYARRSGSKNIQYF
TRBV5-1	TRBJ2-5	CASSLGGQGQETQYF
TRBV6-5	TRBJ2-1	CASTVDRGYEQFF
TRBV27	TRBJ2-7	CASSSWTSGRGGSLHF
TRBV5-4	TRBJ2-1	CASSSGTGSYPEQFF
TRBV2	TRBJ2-3	CATKVDPGGNTQYF
TRBV2	TRBJ2-5	CASSERTATQETQYF
TRBV30	TRBJ1-6	CAWSQSTGRSPLHF
TRBV11-2	TRBJ1-1	CASSFRQGGTEAFF
TRBV5-1	TRBJ2-7	CASSSGEGTLSHEQYF
TRBV25-1	TRBJ2-7	CASSEVGRVGSYEQYF
TRBV11-2	TRBJ2-7	CASSLGTSGTYSYEQYF
TRBV7-9	TRBJ2-5	CASSLRQDKETQYF
TRBV7-3	TRBJ1-3	CASSLGTVYGNTIYF
TRBV6-5	TRBJ2-3	CASSYRGSDTQYF
TRBV3-1/TRBV3-2	TRBJ1-6	CASSFPGKSPLHF
TRBV5-1	TRBJ1-1	CASSPLGSSQGTEAFF
TRBV10-2	TRBJ1-5	CASSESGGNQPQHF
TRBV20-1	TRBJ2-1	CSVTDNNEQFF